This entry describes one T cell receptor (beta chain). This sample is part of a study of OX40 agonist ivuxolimab in advanced cancers. Assay used: immunoSEQ multiplex PCR; TCRdb lists only in-frame clones, some missing. The sample records tens of thousands of clones, 80% to 95% being singletons. This CDR3 comprises 13 residues. The germline gives CDR1 SGHTA, CDR2 FQGNSA. The V gene lost 6 bases and the J gene lost 6 bases, with 11 bases spanning the gap. The TCR originated in an adult with an advanced solid tumor such as melanoma, head and neck, liver or kidney cancer. The sample in question was CD4+ or CD8+ T cells sorted from blood, obtained in a trial of the OX40 agonist ivuxolimab. The rearrangement uses TRBV7-2 and TRBJ2-2; D is unclear. CDR3 nucleotides: TGTGCCAGCAGGCCTCAGGCCGCCGGGGAGCTGTTTTTT. Translating it yields CASRPQAAGELFF.